This TCR beta chain was identified during a study of T cell repertoires in cytomegalovirus infection (dated by TCRdb to about 2019). Some background on the complete study: Donor HLA type was relevant to the analysis, as public TCR beta signatures indicated carriage of CMV infection together with the matching HLA type.

Here is what the overall study found, with its caveats: Cumulative frequency of public TCR beta family members discriminated carriers of CMV infection plus the relevant HLA type in this cohort and an independent 352-donor cohort. The ex vivo response was dominated by HLA-C-restricted CMV-specific TCR beta clonotypes, and the single most frequent clonotype in two of eight donors was supplied by these HLA-C-restricted clonotypes.

TCRdb names Illumina HiSeq 1500 as the instrument used. TCRdb reprocessed the public reads (quality trimming at Q25 with fastp, clone calling with MiXCR) and kept in-frame beta chains. Each CDR3 protein appears once, grouped with its most common genes and DNA. The sample data list about 330,000 distinct CDR3 sequences, and approximately 9.5% of these were observed just once. 3.5% to 4.5% of the sample belongs to the ten largest clones. With respect to this clonotype: Its recognized antigen is unknown. One base away there is no much larger clone; base qualities are not given.

The CDR3 contains 16 residues, cysteine and phenylalanine counted. Here the CDR3 DNA is all that survives: 48 bases in frame from base 1. After removal of 6 bases from V and 8 bases from J, the junction retains 9 bases not matched to a gene. The TCR was taken from a human donor in good health (CMV status not recorded). Some clones in this sample may be carry-over from other donors' samples. In this chain, TRBV12-3 or TRBV12-4 is recombined with TRBJ2-1; TRBD2 lines up with 14 middle nucleotides. Sequencing was carried out using PBMCs. In nucleotide form, the sequence is TGTGCCAGCAGGAAGAACGCGGGACTAGCGGGGGATGAGCAGTTCTTC. Its protein product is CASRKNAGLAGDEQFF.